This TCR beta chain was observed in a study of T cell changes during pregnancy in multiple sclerosis. Germline V gene sequence: CDR1 LNHNV, CDR2 YYDKDF (reference sequence). Trimming pared 0 bases from V and 7 bases from J, leaving 12 bases between. The length of the CDR3 is 14 residues. Only in-frame clones appear in the TCRdb table, and some are missing; sequencing was by immunoSEQ multiplex PCR. This sample yields fewer than 60,000 clones, of which roughly nine tenths are seen a single time; 0.35% to 0.5% belongs to the top ten. This rearrangement joins TRBV15 to TRBJ1-1; D is ambiguous. This clonotype originated in a female donor with multiple sclerosis, enrolled in a pregnancy study. This specimen consisted of CD4+ T cells from peripheral blood mononuclear cells, obtained after pregnancy. CDR3 DNA: TGTGCCACCAGCAGAGATCGATTGGGCTATGAAGCTTTCTTT. This encodes CATSRDRLGYEAFF.